The TCR beta chain described here comes from a study of T-cell memory formation after mild COVID-19. The CDR3 loop spans 18 amino acids. CDR1 is SGDLS and CDR2 is YYNGEE in the germline V gene. Trimming cost V 1 base and J 2 bases; bases outside gene matches: 13. Study-wide results and caveats: CD4+ contracting clones were found mainly in CM and EM, and CD8+ ones in EMRA.

TCRdb independently ran MiXCR on the 5' RACE reads; one entry per CDR3 protein. The sample consists of 470,000 or so distinct CDR3 sequences, about 18% of them appearing once. As to this clonotype: The antigen remains unidentified.

Sequencing was carried out using PBMCs or a T cell subset sorted from them (not recorded which). The sequence was collected from an adult woman who had mild COVID-19 (a few samples of this study predate the infection). Cell type and time point are not known. The genes are TRBV9 and TRBJ2-3, with 7 positions matching TRBD1. DNA of the CDR3: TGTGCCAGCAGCGTAAGGTCCGAAACGACAGGGCCCACAGATACGCAGTATTTT. Translated: CASSVRSETTGPTDTQYF.